This T cell receptor (beta chain) is drawn from a study of blood T cell repertoires in COVID-19. In the study overall: Spain, Italy and the United States supplied samples that represented acute and convalescent COVID-19. T cells, B-cell-depleted T cells, or PBMCs supplied cDNA or gDNA.

This clone was observed a few times. In the original processing: For nucleated cells, counts were estimated from reference gene primer amplification. Using immunoSEQ multiplex PCR, the repertoire was profiled, and TCRdb retains in-frame clones only, with some absent. V and J calls and clone size follow that table, whereas D and trimming were derived from the DNA. The data contain just under 350,000 clones, under 95% of them seen just once; the ten biggest clones take up approximately 3.5%. Germline CDR1 reads SNHLY; CDR2 reads FYNNEI. The CDR3 is 16 amino acids. Trimming left V 6 bases short and J 6 bases short, with 21 bases between.

The sample consisted of peripheral blood. The V call is TRBV2, the J call TRBJ2-4; D possibly corresponds to TRBD2 (6 bases). The receptor comes from a woman aged 18-29 years who had recovered from COVID-19. CDR3 region: CASSVTRDSTLNIQYF. In nucleotides, the CDR3 is TGTGCCAGCAGCGTCACTCGGGACTCGACACTAAACATTCAGTACTTC.